A single sample is the source of the 32 T cell receptor beta chains below, sequenced in a study of technical replicates of blood from a few donors. Sequenced by immunoSEQ multiplex PCR; TCRdb stores in-frame clones only, minus some. There are more than 60,000 clones in the sample; about 95% occur only once, and roughly 0.26% lies in the top ten. Sequencing was carried out using T cells isolated from PBMCs. These receptors were obtained from a human donor in good health.

CDR3 loop: CASSPGQGARGYTF. The CDR3 DNA reads as TGTGCCAGCAGTCCAGGACAGGGGGCGCGTGGCTACACCTTC. The genes are TRBV28 and TRBJ1-2; 11 nucleotides match TRBD1. Trimming at V came to 5 bases and at J to 7 bases, leaving 6 bases not matched to a gene. Germline V gene sequence: CDR1 MDHEN, CDR2 SYDVKM. This CDR3 has 14 amino acids.

The J gene is TRBJ1-5, the V gene TRBV2; TRBD1 matches at 7 bases. The CDR3 covers 15 residues. The V gene end was trimmed by 6 bases and the J gene end by 1 base; junction bases not matched to a gene: 6. Germline values: CDR1 SNHLY, CDR2 FYNNEI. CDR3 amino acids: CASRRGGGSNQPQHF. The CDR3 nucleotides read TGTGCCAGCAGGAGAGGGGGCGGGAGCAATCAGCCCCAGCATTTT.

The chain links TRBV7-9 to TRBJ2-3; no clear D. The CDR3 contains 19 residues. The V end was cut by 0 bases, the J end by 4 bases, with 23 bases between. The V gene's germline CDR1 is SEHNR and CDR2 FQNEAQ (reference sequence). The CDR3 protein is CASSLALGSPNFGADTQYF. The CDR3 DNA follows: TGTGCCAGCAGCTTAGCGCTTGGATCGCCTAATTTTGGAGCAGATACGCAGTATTTT.

This clone occurred once. This chain's CDR3 is CASSLDYYSNQPQHF. The CDR3, as DNA: TGTGCCAGCTCGCTCGATTACTATAGCAATCAGCCCCAGCATTTT. The V gene is TRBV18, the J gene TRBJ1-5; D gene ambiguous. CDR3 length: 15 amino acids. V was cut by 6 bases and J by 0 bases, with 12 bases left in between. Germline CDR1 reads KGHSH; CDR2 reads LQKENI. Drawing the rest from reference TRBV18 and TRBJ1-5, the complete variable domain is NAGVMQNPRHLVRRRGQEARLRCSPMKGHSHVYWYRQLPEEGLKFMVYLQKENIIDESGMPKERFSAEFPKEGPSILRIQQVVRGDSAAYFCASSLDYYSNQPQHFGDGTRLSIL.

The rearrangement uses TRBV5-6 and TRBJ1-2; TRBD1 might be the D (5 bases). Germline lookup yields CDR1 SGHDT and CDR2 YYEEEE. V was cut by 4 bases and J by 2 bases, with 12 bases left in between. The CDR3 runs to 14 residues. In DNA, the CDR3 is TGTGCCAGCAGCCGCCAGGGATTGAACTATGGCTACACCTTC. This gives the protein CASSRQGLNYGYTF.

This chain joins TRBV29-1 and TRBJ2-1; TRBD1 agrees at 10 bases. The CDR3 spans 12 residues. J lost 8 bases, V lost 3 bases, and 1 base had no gene match. Germline V gene sequence: CDR1 SQVTM, CDR2 ANQGSEA. For the CDR3, the DNA is TGCAGCGTTGAGACAGGGGGCCATGAGCAGTTCTTC. This sequence encodes CSVETGGHEQFF.

The chain employs TRBV9 and TRBJ2-7; possibly TRBD1 for D (6 bases). Trimming pared 3 bases from V and 7 bases from J, leaving 14 bases between. Germline assignment: CDR1 SGDLS and CDR2 YYNGEE. The CDR3 is made up of 13 amino acids. CDR3 region: CASSATGFEEQYF. CDR3 DNA: TGTGCCAGCAGCGCCACAGGGTTCGAGGAGCAGTACTTC. The variable domain in full, with the rest retrieved from reference TRBV9 and TRBJ2-7, is DSGVTQTPKHLITATGQRVTLRCSPRSGDLSVYWYQQSLDQGLQFLIQYYNGEERAKGNILERFSAQQFPDLHSELNLSSLELGDSALYFCASSATGFEEQYFGPGTRLTVT.

The chain has TRBV27 and TRBJ2-7; possible D gene TRBD1, 6 bases. Germline loops: CDR1 MNHEY, CDR2 SMNVEV (reference sequence). V shed 5 bases and J shed 2 bases, with 19 bases lying between them. The CDR3 is 16 amino acids. CDR3 in amino acids: CASSLITGLGTYEQYF. CDR3 sequence (DNA): TGTGCCAGCAGTCTGATCACAGGGCTCGGAACCTACGAGCAGTACTTC.

The V gene is TRBV10-3, the J gene TRBJ2-7; D might be TRBD2 (6 bases). Trimming pared 2 bases from V and 6 bases from J, leaving 29 bases between. CDR3 length: 19 residues. Germline V lookup: CDR1 ENHRY, CDR2 SYGVKD. CDR3 bases: TGTGCCATCAGTGAGAATTCGTCGGAACGGGAGAGGACCCCGGGCGAGCAGTACTTC. This translates into CAISENSSERERTPGEQYF.

The rearrangement links TRBV4-1 to TRBJ2-2; possibly TRBD2 for D (6 bases). The CDR3 loop spans 17 amino acids. Per the germline V gene, CDR1 is MGHRA and CDR2 is YSYEKL. V was trimmed by 4 bases and J by 5 bases, leaving 20 bases between them. The CDR3 nucleotides are TGCGCCAGCAGCCCCCTACTCGCGGGACTGCGGACCGGGGAGCTGTTTTTT. It codes for CASSPLLAGLRTGELFF.

This chain uses TRBV7-9 with TRBJ2-2, with 7 bases aligning to TRBD1. With 0 bases clipped from V and 4 bases from J, the junction kept 8 bases outside the gene matches. Germline CDR1 SEHNR, CDR2 FQNEAQ (reference sequence). There are 17 residues in the CDR3. This CDR3 reads CASSLAGTAFLTGELFF. CDR3 nucleotide sequence: TGTGCCAGCAGCTTAGCCGGGACAGCATTCCTCACCGGGGAGCTGTTTTTT. The full variable domain, completed using reference TRBV7-9 and TRBJ2-2, is DTGVSQNPRHKITKRGQNVTFRCDPISEHNRLYWYRQTLGQGPEFLTYFQNEAQLEKSRLLSDRFSAERPKGSFSTLEIQRTEQGDSAMYLCASSLAGTAFLTGELFFGEGSRLTVL.

V usage is TRBV2 and J usage is TRBJ2-7, with TRBD2 as a possible D gene (7 bases). The V end lost 9 bases, the J end lost 1 base, and 28 bases lay between the germline ends. The CDR3 covers 18 residues. Germline assignment: CDR1 SNHLY and CDR2 FYNNEI. The CDR3 DNA reads as TGTGCCAGTAGCTTAGATTGGGGGGCGGGAGAGTCGTCCTACGAGCAGTACTTC. It specifies CASSLDWGAGESSYEQYF.

The rearrangement links TRBV9 to TRBJ2-2, with TRBD2 matching 9 bases. V gave up 0 bases and J gave up 0 bases; unmatched junction bases: 6. This CDR3 is 18 amino acids long. CDR1 is SGDLS and CDR2 is YYNGEE in the germline V gene. In DNA form, the CDR3 reads TGTGCCAGCAGCGTAGTGGTAGCGGGGGTGGCGAACACCGGGGAGCTGTTTTTT. Translation gives CASSVVVAGVANTGELFF.

CDR3 nucleotides: TGTGCCTGGAGCGCGTTCCCCGGGACAGGGTTCGGTCAGCCCCAGCATTTT. It specifies CAWSAFPGTGFGQPQHF. The V gene is TRBV30, the J gene TRBJ1-5; 9 bases match TRBD1. The CDR3 is 17 amino acids. CDR1 is GTSNPN and CDR2 is SVGIG in the germline V gene (reference sequence). V shed 3 bases, J shed 6 bases, and the junction held 15 bases outside the gene matches.

The count of this clone is one. The V and J genes are TRBV5-4 and TRBJ2-2; no reliable D call. CDR1 and CDR2 from the germline V gene are SGHNT and YYREEE (reference sequence). CDR3 length: 12 residues. V lost 0 bases and J lost 7, with 4 bases in between. The CDR3 DNA follows: TGTGCCAGCAGCTTGGCTTTCGGGGAGCTGTTTTTT. Amino acids: CASSLAFGELFF.

The V gene is TRBV18, the J gene TRBJ2-3; a weak D match, TRBD1 (6 bases). This CDR3 is built from 16 residues. Deletions cut 0 bases from V and 2 bases from J, with 12 bases between. Germline lookup yields CDR1 KGHSH and CDR2 LQKENI. The CDR3 region has the DNA TGTGCCAGCTCACCACCTGGGGGCCACCACACAGATACGCAGTATTTT. It codes for CASSPPGGHHTDTQYF. Drawing the rest from reference TRBV18 and TRBJ2-3, the complete variable domain is NAGVMQNPRHLVRRRGQEARLRCSPMKGHSHVYWYRQLPEEGLKFMVYLQKENIIDESGMPKERFSAEFPKEGPSILRIQQVVRGDSAAYFCASSPPGGHHTDTQYFGPGTRLTVL.

The chain uses TRBV7-9 and TRBJ1-1; D call uncertain. Per germline, CDR1 SEHNR and CDR2 FQNEAQ (reference sequence). The length of the CDR3 is 13 residues. V lost 1 base, J lost 8 bases, and 11 bases lay in between. The CDR3 region is CASSLDGVSEAFF. In DNA form, the CDR3 reads TGTGCCAGCAGCTTAGATGGAGTCAGCGAAGCTTTCTTT.

This clone was detected once. The chain is built from TRBV7-8 and TRBJ2-1; 8 bases map to TRBD2. CDR3 length: 17 amino acids. The germline CDR1 and CDR2 sequences are SGHVS and FQNEAQ. The J segment lost 4 bases and the V segment lost 6 bases, leaving 14 bases of the junction unmatched. The CDR3 loop is CASRERSLAETYNEQFF. The CDR3, as DNA: TGTGCCAGCAGAGAGCGGTCACTAGCGGAGACATACAATGAGCAGTTCTTC.

The CDR3 DNA is TGTGCCAGTAGTATTACCGGGGGGAACACCGGGGAGCTGTTTTTT. Its translation: CASSITGGNTGELFF. The V and J genes are TRBV19 and TRBJ2-2; weak D call: TRBD2 (6 bases). Trimming took off 3 bases at V and 1 base at J, with 9 bases between the two ends. Germline assignment: CDR1 LNHDA and CDR2 SQIVND (reference sequence). The CDR3 spans 15 residues.

The chain combines TRBV14 with TRBJ1-2, with 8 bases aligning to TRBD1. Per the germline V gene, CDR1 is SGHDN and CDR2 is FVKESK. The CDR3 contains 14 residues. The V segment lost 3 bases and the J segment 4 bases; nucleotides outside the gene matches: 4. CDR3 nucleotides: TGTGCCAGCAGCCAGCTCGACAGGGGCTATGGCTACACCTTC. This codes for CASSQLDRGYGYTF.

The rearrangement joins TRBV29-1 to TRBJ2-5; 10 bases line up with TRBD2. CDR3 length: 14 amino acids. Germline V gene lookup returns CDR1 SQVTM and CDR2 ANQGSEA. With 7 bases clipped from V and 4 bases from J, the junction kept 9 bases outside the gene matches. In nucleotides, the CDR3 is TGCAGCGGCCGAGCGGGAGGGATGTCAGAGACCCAGTACTTC. Encoded protein: CSGRAGGMSETQYF. Based on the CDR3 plus reference TRBV29-1 and TRBJ2-5, the full variable domain is SAVISQKPSRDICQRGTSLTIQCQVDSQVTMMFWYRQQPGQSLTLIATANQGSEATYESGFVIDKFPISRPNLTFSTLTVSNMSPEDSSIYLCSGRAGGMSETQYFGPGTRLLVL.

The chain recombines TRBV18 with TRBJ1-2; the match to TRBD1 covers 7 bases. The CDR3 has 15 residues. V lost 6 bases, J lost 0 bases, and 7 bases stayed unmatched. Germline V lookup: CDR1 KGHSH, CDR2 LQKENI. CDR3 residues: CASSPVTGTNYGYTF. DNA of the CDR3: TGTGCCAGCTCGCCGGTGACAGGGACTAACTATGGCTACACCTTC.

The chain links TRBV4-2 to TRBJ1-2; 7 bases fit TRBD1. There are 15 residues in the CDR3. J gave up 8 bases and V 4 bases, and 13 bases lay outside the gene matches. Germline lookup yields CDR1 LGHNA and CDR2 YNFKEQ. In DNA form, the CDR3 reads TGTGCCAGCAGCCCTACGCCGAGACAGGGAGACGGCTACACCTTC. Encoded protein: CASSPTPRQGDGYTF.

This sequence joins TRBV7-2 and TRBJ2-2; 7 bases line up with TRBD1. The CDR3 loop spans 15 amino acids. V shed 4 bases and J 3 bases; nucleotides not matched to a gene: 5. From germline, CDR1 is SGHTA and CDR2 FQGNSA. CDR3 DNA sequence: TGTGCCAGCAGCTCCTCACAGGGGTACACCGGGGAGCTGTTTTTT. Protein sequence: CASSSSQGYTGELFF.

The genes are TRBV10-3 and TRBJ2-2, with TRBD1 as a possible D gene (5 bases). The V end lost 4 bases, the J end lost 7 bases, and 13 bases lay between the germline ends. The CDR3 sequence is 14 residues long. Germline values: CDR1 ENHRY, CDR2 SYGVKD. For the CDR3, the DNA is TGTGCCATCAGTGGGCAGGGCTTTGGCGGGGAGCTGTTTTTT. Translating gives CAISGQGFGGELFF.

This sequence joins TRBV7-9 and TRBJ1-1; D is possibly TRBD1 (5 bases). The CDR3 runs to 15 residues. The V end lost 5 bases, the J end lost 1 base, and 14 bases lay between the germline ends. Germline values: CDR1 SEHNR, CDR2 FQNEAQ (reference sequence). The CDR3 loop is CASSPSDTRNTEAFF. The DNA for the CDR3 is TGTGCCAGCAGCCCTTCGGACACCCGGAACACTGAAGCTTTCTTT.

V gene TRBV7-9 combines with J gene TRBJ1-2; D gene unclear. This CDR3 is built from 10 residues. CDR1 is SEHNR, CDR2 FQNEAQ, per germline (reference sequence). Trimming shortened V by 4 bases and J by 6 bases, and 3 bases separated the two germline ends. CDR3 DNA sequence: TGTGCCAGCAGCTCCAATGGCTACACCTTC. Amino acids: CASSSNGYTF. The variable domain in full, completed from reference TRBV7-9 and TRBJ1-2, reads DTGVSQNPRHKITKRGQNVTFRCDPISEHNRLYWYRQTLGQGPEFLTYFQNEAQLEKSRLLSDRFSAERPKGSFSTLEIQRTEQGDSAMYLCASSSNGYTFGSGTRLTVV.

The DNA for the CDR3 is TGTGCCACCAGCAGAGCTACAGGGGGCTCCTACGAGCAGTACTTC. Its translation is CATSRATGGSYEQYF. The gene calls are TRBV15 and TRBJ2-7; TRBD1 aligns across 8 bases. V trimming: 1 base; J trimming: 0 bases; junction bases outside the gene matches: 2. Germline V gene lookup returns CDR1 LNHNV and CDR2 YYDKDF (reference sequence). CDR3 length: 15 amino acids.

The rearrangement links TRBV7-9 to TRBJ1-2; D gene uncertain. The germline CDR1 and CDR2 sequences are SEHNR and FQNEAQ (reference sequence). This CDR3 contains 16 residues. V gave up 5 bases and J gave up 0 bases, with 16 bases separating them. CDR3 nucleotides: TGTGCCAGCAGCAGTTGGAGCCCGAGTACTAACTATGGCTACACCTTC. As protein: CASSSWSPSTNYGYTF.

This clone was counted between two and nine times. This rearrangement joins TRBV7-8 to TRBJ1-2, with 7 bases that match TRBD1. Germline-derived CDR1 and CDR2 are SGHVS and FQNEAQ. The V gene end was trimmed by 4 bases and the J gene end by 2 bases; junction bases not matched to a gene: 16. The CDR3 runs 18 residues. The CDR3 nucleotides are TGTGCCAGCAGCTCGATCCAGACAGGGCCGCGATACAACTATGGCTACACCTTC. Amino acid sequence: CASSSIQTGPRYNYGYTF.

This clone was seen a few times. The genes are TRBV6-5 and TRBJ1-1; TRBD1 matches 7 bases. The V and J ends lost 8 bases and 8 bases, in that order; junction bases with no gene match: 14. The germline CDR1 and CDR2 sequences are MNHEY and SVGAGI. The CDR3 loop spans 14 amino acids. The CDR3 loop is CASATGPFYPEAFF. The CDR3 DNA follows: TGTGCCAGCGCGACAGGGCCTTTCTACCCCGAAGCTTTCTTT.

In DNA, the CDR3 is TGCAGTACAGCCTGGGAGACTGAAGCTTTCTTT. Amino acids: CSTAWETEAFF. The chain has TRBV20-1 and TRBJ1-1, with D unresolved. CDR3 size: 11 residues. V was cut by 8 bases and J by 5 bases, with 12 bases left in between. Germline values: CDR1 DFQATT, CDR2 SNEGSKA (reference sequence).